This entry concerns a single T cell receptor (beta chain). Its antigen is unknown. PCR involved 60 Vbeta and 13 Jbeta primers. The protocol was immunoSEQ multiplex PCR, while the TCRdb copy is restricted to in-frame clones and leaves out a portion. The sample yields 150,000 to 200,000 clones, 75% seen once. This entry is derived from a study of cytomegalovirus exposure and HLA in healthy donors. The CDR3 covers 15 residues. Deletions cut 5 bases from V and 7 bases from J, with 19 bases between. Germline values: CDR1 LNHDA, CDR2 SQIVND (reference sequence). General study results and limits: When analyzed later, the rates of TCR association showed variation by HLA locus, with DRB1 the most and HLA-C the fewest. One variant, a missense change in DCLRE1C, was linked in a later analysis to TCR beta V- and J-gene trimming. The only immune exposure information that was available was CMV serostatus.

The TCR originated in a woman in her thirties or forties in good health and CMV-seropositive. The sequenced sample was PBMCs. This sequence joins TRBV19 and TRBJ2-3; a possible D gene is TRBD2 (5 bases). CDR3 bases: TGTGCCAGTAGTCCGCCCTCCGGGGAGCGGAATACGCAGTATTTT. This gives the protein CASSPPSGERNTQYF.